This note documents a single T cell receptor (beta chain) sequence. The antigen this receptor binds is unknown. One junction end disagrees with the germline gene, perhaps due to a read error. The method was multiplex PCR. The reads were generated on an Illumina HiSeq 2500. TCRbeta libraries were built by three rounds of nested PCR using primers (Table S4), following protocols modified from ARM-PCR. Before sequencing, PCR products in the 200-500 bp range were cut out of the gel and cleaned up using the QIAquick gel extraction kit. Turning to the authors' computational methods: Trimmomatic was used to clean the reads, FLASH was used to merge the reads into complete CDR3 sequences, and MiTCR was used to assign the reads to V(D)J germline segments. Clonal diversity was computed as the inverse Simpson's index with VDJtools. Productive reads were defined as in-frame sequences without a premature stop codon. TCRdb reworked the public reads: Q25 trimming with fastp, MiXCR clone assembly, productive beta chains retained. Each entry is one CDR3 protein sequence, shown with its most common DNA and genes. These V and J calls originate from TCRdb's pipeline instead of the authors' own analysis. For this sample the table gives 50,000 or so distinct CDR3 sequences, of which about 70% were detected only once. The top ten clonotypes cover around 25% of the sample.

The record originates from a study of tumor and adjacent non-tumor tissue in lung cancer (dated by TCRdb to 2017 to 2018). Broadly, across the study: Patients with adenocarcinoma (approximately 11), squamous cell carcinoma (2) and small cell lung cancer (1) were included in the cohort. Ages among the roughly 15 patients ranged from about 31 to 80 years, there were around ten men and 5 women, and disease was at TNM stage I to III. A total of 95 million to 150 million productive TCRbeta reads were generated by sequencing, corresponding to an average of roughly 4 million reads per sample. The study compared bulk TCRbeta repertoires from lung tumor tissue and matched distant non-tumor lung tissue of about 14 lung cancer patients. For each patient, one tumor sample and one normal lung sample were taken, giving 25 to 30 paired specimens that underwent TCRbeta CDR3 sequencing. Paper-wide results and their limitations: The methods do not name the sequencing platform or mention unique molecular identifiers. The top 100 clones accounted for a significantly larger cumulative portion of the repertoire in normal lung than in tumor tissue. Because peripheral blood was not sequenced, blood TCRbeta repertoires in the lung cancer patients of the study were not examined. TCR diversity was significantly higher in younger patients, and greater tumor TCR diversity was associated with shorter overall survival and shorter disease-free survival. Only around 16 patients were in the cohort, and the authors stated that larger samples and more detailed clinical data are needed. TCR diversity (inverse Simpson) was significantly higher in tumor than in normal lung tissue (around 460 vs 160, P = 0.0075, Mann-Whitney U test).

RNA was isolated from bulk, unsorted tissue, and RNA quality was assessed with a NanoDrop ND-1000 and an Agilent 2100. For the normal lung samples, distant non-tumor tissue was collected more than 3 cm away from the tumor edge. The donors were newly diagnosed lung cancer patients admitted for thoracic surgery in China from August to November 2014 who had not received prior chemotherapy. Patients who had received previous radiotherapy or chemotherapy, or who had another concurrent cancer, were excluded from the study. Pieces of surgical tissue measuring about 1-2.2 cm3 were kept in RNAlater solution and stored at -80 degrees C until use. This receptor was obtained from a woman between 55 and 75 years old with non-small cell lung cancer. Specimen: distant non-tumor lung tissue.

The DNA sequence is as follows: TGTGCCAGCAGCATTTTGAGGACAGGGGACTACGATGAGCAGTTCTTC. The translation is CASSILRTGDYDEQFF. This chain is built from TRBV28 and TRBJ2-1, with 9 middle bases fitting TRBD1. The CDR3 has 16 amino acids, counting the end cysteine and phenylalanine. The sequence is cut down to CDR3 DNA, 48 bases in frame from base 1. For CDR1 and CDR2, the germline V gene lists MDHEN and SYDVKM.